One sample yielded the 27 T cell receptor beta chains listed below, sequenced in a study of identical twins. From the 5' RACE reads, TCRdb called clonotypes with MiXCR, one entry per CDR3 protein. The sample consists of fewer than 900,000 distinct CDR3 sequences, about 18% of them appearing once. The sample was also reused in another study, on T cells expressing NK-cell markers.

Material: PBMCs. Source of these receptors: a woman younger than 30 in good health.

The DNA of the CDR3 is TGTGCCAGCCATACCGGGACAGCGGATAACACTGAAGCTTTCTTT. The encoded protein is CASHTGTADNTEAFF. The chain recombines TRBV6-1 with TRBJ1-1; TRBD1 agrees at 7 bases. CDR3 length: 15 residues. J lost 2 bases, V lost 8 bases, and 11 bases had no gene match. The germline CDR1 and CDR2 sequences are MNHNS and SASEGT.

This clonotype was observed a few times. The rearrangement joins TRBV5-1 to TRBJ1-1; D is perhaps TRBD1 (6 bases). CDR3 size: 15 residues. Trimming left V 0 bases short and J 7 bases short, with 16 bases between. Germline lookup yields CDR1 SGHRS and CDR2 YFSETQ. The CDR3 here is CASSLGGGEQLEAFF. CDR3 sequence (DNA): TGCGCCAGCAGCTTGGGAGGGGGAGAACAACTTGAAGCTTTCTTT.

This clonotype was counted a few times. The rearrangement links TRBV4-3 to TRBJ2-5, with 12 bases matching TRBD2. Germline assignment: CDR1 LGHNA and CDR2 YSLEER. This CDR3 is built from 19 residues. V dropped 4 bases and J dropped 2; count of bases not matched to a gene: 14. CDR3 sequence reads: CASSPQSSGGALWQETQYF. As DNA, the CDR3 is TGCGCCAGCAGCCCCCAGTCTAGCGGGGGGGCCCTGTGGCAAGAGACCCAGTACTTC.

The rearrangement links TRBV10-1 to TRBJ2-2, with D possibly being TRBD1 (5 bases). CDR1 is WNHNN and CDR2 is SYGVQD in the germline V gene (reference sequence). V gave up 2 bases and J gave up 6 bases, with 13 bases separating them. The CDR3 runs to 15 residues. As DNA, the CDR3 is TGCGCCAGCAGTGAGAAGGTTGCAGGGCCCGGGGAGCTGTTTTTT. This codes for CASSEKVAGPGELFF.

The V call is TRBV12-3 or TRBV12-4, the J call TRBJ1-2; D is ambiguous. Deletions cut 2 bases from V and 2 bases from J, with 6 bases between. The CDR3 consists of 13 residues. CDR3 in amino acids: CASSLLENYGYTF. Here the CDR3 DNA reads TGTGCCAGCAGTTTACTGGAGAACTATGGCTACACCTTC.

The table lists this clonotype with many counts. V is TRBV12-3 or TRBV12-4 and J is TRBJ2-1; 8 nucleotides align to TRBD2. Unmatched junction bases numbered 8, after V lost 6 bases and J lost 4 bases. The CDR3 contains 15 residues. CDR3 amino acids: CASSSRGGPYNEQFF. In DNA, the CDR3 is TGTGCCAGCAGCTCCCGGGGGGGGCCTTACAATGAGCAGTTCTTC.

This clonotype has at least ten counts. This chain joins TRBV20-1 and TRBJ1-1, with D possibly being TRBD1 (5 bases). CDR1 and CDR2 (germline): DFQATT, SNEGSKA (reference sequence). V was trimmed by 0 bases and J by 6 bases, leaving 14 bases between them. There are 14 residues in the CDR3. In nucleotides, the CDR3 is TGCAGTGCTAGAGATCCCACTCAAGGGGCTGAAGCTTTCTTT. Translation: CSARDPTQGAEAFF.

This clonotype was seen only a few times. The V and J genes are TRBV20-1 and TRBJ2-7, with D possibly TRBD2 on 6 matching bases. Germline V CDR1 and CDR2: DFQATT, SNEGSKA (reference sequence). Deletions cut 6 bases from V and 7 bases from J, with 13 bases between. This CDR3 contains 11 residues. The CDR3 spells CSAQLGREQYF. CDR3 bases: TGCAGTGCCCAGTTGGGGAGGGAGCAGTACTTC.

The V and J genes are TRBV5-1 and TRBJ2-1, with TRBD2 matching 9 bases. The CDR3 is 14 residues long. Looked up from germline, CDR1 is SGHRS and CDR2 is YFSETQ. J gave up 10 bases and V 4 bases, and 9 bases lay outside the gene matches. CDR3 protein: CASSDSAGGEEQFF. CDR3 sequence (DNA): TGCGCCAGCAGCGACTCCGCGGGAGGGGAGGAGCAGTTCTTC.

This clonotype was found many times. This sequence joins TRBV12-3 or TRBV12-4 and TRBJ1-6; possible D gene TRBD1, 5 bases. This CDR3 is built from 14 residues. Trimming left V 4 bases short and J 4 bases short, with 8 bases between. This CDR3 is CASSSTGYNSPLHF. CDR3 sequence (DNA): TGTGCCAGCAGTTCCACAGGTTATAATTCACCCCTCCACTTT.

This clonotype was picked up a small number of times. V is TRBV20-1 and J is TRBJ2-2, with D possibly TRBD2 on 5 matching bases. V lost 6 bases and J 2 bases, leaving 13 bases between the germline ends. This CDR3 has 14 residues. Germline CDR1 DFQATT, CDR2 SNEGSKA (reference sequence). CDR3 in amino acids: CSAIGLYNTGELFF. As DNA, the CDR3 is TGCAGTGCCATCGGACTTTATAACACCGGGGAGCTGTTTTTT.

The rearrangement links TRBV10-3 to TRBJ2-3; 9 positions agree with TRBD1. V shed 2 bases and J 3 bases; nucleotides not matched to a gene: 6. This CDR3 has 16 residues. Germline V gene data show CDR1 as ENHRY and CDR2 as SYGVKD. The CDR3 DNA sequence: TGTGCCATCAGTGAGACCGGGACAGGGAGTACAGATACGCAGTATTTT. It translates to CAISETGTGSTDTQYF.

The chain joins TRBV20-1 to TRBJ2-3; TRBD2 might be the D (5 bases). V was cut by 5 bases and J by 0 bases, with 12 bases left in between. Germline V gene data show CDR1 as DFQATT and CDR2 as SNEGSKA (reference sequence). The CDR3 has 14 residues. CDR3 in amino acids: CSARRSASTDTQYF. The CDR3 DNA sequence: TGCAGTGCTCGACGTAGCGCGAGCACAGATACGCAGTATTTT.

The CDR3 coding sequence is TGCAGCGTTGAAATGGGACAGGGCCCTGAAGCTTTCTTT. Amino acid sequence: CSVEMGQGPEAFF. The chain carries TRBV29-1 and TRBJ1-1; 9 bases agree with TRBD1. Per germline, CDR1 SQVTM and CDR2 ANQGSEA. The trim removed 2 bases at V and 6 bases at J, leaving 4 bases unmatched. This CDR3 comprises 13 residues. Looking up the rest from reference TRBV29-1 and TRBJ1-1 gives the full variable domain: SAVISQKPSRDICQRGTSLTIQCQVDSQVTMMFWYRQQPGQSLTLIATANQGSEATYESGFVIDKFPISRPNLTFSTLTVSNMSPEDSSIYLCSVEMGQGPEAFFGQGTRLTVV.

The J gene is TRBJ2-1, the V gene TRBV3-1; D is perhaps TRBD2 (5 bases). The V end lost 1 base, the J end lost 7 bases, and 11 bases lay between the germline ends. From germline, CDR1 is LGHDT and CDR2 YNNKEL (reference sequence). The CDR3 loop spans 14 amino acids. This CDR3 reads CASSQALAGNEQFF. CDR3 nucleotide sequence: TGTGCCAGCAGCCAAGCGCTAGCTGGGAATGAGCAGTTCTTC.

The chain links TRBV7-9 to TRBJ2-5, with TRBD2 identical over 7 bases. CDR3 length: 14 amino acids. CDR1 SEHNR and CDR2 FQNEAQ come from the germline V gene (reference sequence). After removal of 5 bases from V and 4 bases from J, the junction contained 7 bases not matched to a gene. CDR3 residues: CASSPGGNVETQYF. DNA for the CDR3: TGTGCCAGCAGCCCCGGGGGGAATGTAGAGACCCAGTACTTC.

The J gene is TRBJ2-2, the V gene TRBV5-1, with 9 bases matching TRBD2. V was clipped by 4 bases and J by 5 bases; unmatched bases: 9. The CDR3 spans 16 residues. CDR1 is SGHRS and CDR2 is YFSETQ in the germline V gene. CDR3 in amino acids: CASSPGAGGETGELFF. The CDR3 DNA follows: TGCGCCAGCAGCCCGGGAGCGGGGGGCGAAACCGGGGAGCTGTTTTTT.

The CDR3 sequence is CAIRLAGSTGELFF. DNA of the CDR3: TGTGCCATCCGACTAGCAGGGAGCACCGGGGAGCTGTTTTTT. V and J are TRBV6-1 and TRBJ2-2; 7 positions agree with TRBD2. CDR3 length: 14 residues. J gave up 4 bases and V 10 bases, and 9 bases lay outside the gene matches. Per germline, CDR1 MNHNS and CDR2 SASEGT.

CDR3 DNA: TGTGCCAGCAGCTTAGCTACCGGTAGCACAGATACGCAGTATTTT. It yields the protein CASSLATGSTDTQYF. The chain is built from TRBV7-2 and TRBJ2-3, with D uncertain. The CDR3 is 15 amino acids. The germline V gene has CDR1 SGHTA and CDR2 FQGNSA. Trimming removed 0 bases from V and 0 bases from J, with 7 bases in between. Filled out from reference TRBV7-2 and TRBJ2-3, the complete variable domain reads GAGVSQSPSNKVTEKGKDVELRCDPISGHTALYWYRQSLGQGLEFLIYFQGNSAPDKSGLPSDRFSAERTGGSVSTLTIQRTQQEDSAVYLCASSLATGSTDTQYFGPGTRLTVL.

This clonotype was counted only a few times. The chain links TRBV7-8 to TRBJ2-2; 8 bases are a match to TRBD1. The CDR3 consists of 16 residues. After removal of 5 bases from V and 2 bases from J, the junction contained 7 bases not matched to a gene. The V gene's germline CDR1 is SGHVS and CDR2 FQNEAQ. In DNA form, the CDR3 reads TGTGCCAGCAGCGGCGCAGGGGGCGCAAACACCGGGGAGCTGTTTTTT. Translating it yields CASSGAGGANTGELFF.

This clonotype turned up a few times. This chain links TRBV6-1 with TRBJ2-3, with 7 bases identical to TRBD2. In germline, CDR1 is MNHNS, CDR2 SASEGT. This CDR3 region has 15 residues. J gave up 2 bases and V 11 bases, and 13 bases lay outside the gene matches. The DNA for the CDR3 is TGTGCCCGCCGGGGAAGCGGGATATACACAGATACGCAGTATTTT. It codes for CARRGSGIYTDTQYF.

The V and J genes are TRBV5-6 and TRBJ1-1; D not resolved. V lost 0 bases and J lost 11, with 14 bases in between. Looked up from germline, CDR1 is SGHDT and CDR2 is YYEEEE. The CDR3 is made up of 13 amino acids. The CDR3, as DNA: TGTGCCAGCAGCTTGGGCTTTTATGGAGAGGCTTTCTTT. Translation gives CASSLGFYGEAFF.

The chain links TRBV29-1 to TRBJ2-1; D is unclear. Trimming removed 6 bases at V and 7 bases at J, with 16 bases between. The CDR3 consists of 13 residues. Germline values: CDR1 SQVTM, CDR2 ANQGSEA. The DNA of the CDR3 is TGCAGCGTGCCGGACGGGCAGTGGAATGAGCAGTTCTTC. As protein: CSVPDGQWNEQFF.

This clonotype was found a few times. The chain has TRBV30 and TRBJ2-3; no reliable D call. V lost 2 bases and J lost 0, with 6 bases in between. The CDR3 extends over 13 amino acids. The germline V gene has CDR1 GTSNPN and CDR2 SVGIG (reference sequence). DNA for the CDR3: TGTGCCTGGAGTTACGCTAGCACAGATACGCAGTATTTT. The encoded protein is CAWSYASTDTQYF. Drawing the rest from reference TRBV30 and TRBJ2-3, the complete variable domain is SQTIHQWPATLVQPVGSPLSLECTVEGTSNPNLYWYRQAAGRGLQLLFYSVGIGQISSEVPQNLSASRPQDRQFILSSKKLLLSDSGFYLCAWSYASTDTQYFGPGTRLTVL.

This clonotype was counted a few times. This sequence joins TRBV6-1 and TRBJ1-2; no clear D gene. The CDR3 sequence is 15 residues long. Germline assignment: CDR1 MNHNS and CDR2 SASEGT. Trimming pared 5 bases from V and 3 bases from J, leaving 16 bases between. This CDR3 reads CASSPAGTQDYGYTF. The CDR3 DNA is TGTGCCAGCAGTCCCGCCGGCACCCAGGACTATGGCTACACCTTC.

This clonotype was counted a few times. The chain recombines TRBV14 with TRBJ1-2; D gene unclear. Germline assignment: CDR1 SGHDN and CDR2 FVKESK. The CDR3 is made up of 13 amino acids. V dropped 3 bases and J dropped 1 base, with 6 bases sitting between them. DNA for the CDR3: TGTGCCAGCAGCCACACGCTTAACTATGGCTACACCTTC. Its translation: CASSHTLNYGYTF. Full variable domain (missing parts from reference TRBV14 and TRBJ1-2): EAGVTQFPSHSVIEKGQTVTLRCDPISGHDNLYWYRRVMGKEIKFLLHFVKESKQDESGMPNNRFLAERTGGTYSTLKVQPAELEDSGVYFCASSHTLNYGYTFGSGTRLTVV.

The chain recombines TRBV5-6 with TRBJ1-1; TRBD1 might be the D (6 bases). CDR1 SGHDT and CDR2 YYEEEE come from the germline V gene. With 2 bases removed from V and 5 bases from J, the gap between germline ends came to 13 bases. This CDR3 contains 14 residues. This CDR3 is CASSFMGAKTEAFF. CDR3 nucleotide sequence: TGTGCCAGCAGCTTCATGGGGGCAAAAACTGAAGCTTTCTTT.